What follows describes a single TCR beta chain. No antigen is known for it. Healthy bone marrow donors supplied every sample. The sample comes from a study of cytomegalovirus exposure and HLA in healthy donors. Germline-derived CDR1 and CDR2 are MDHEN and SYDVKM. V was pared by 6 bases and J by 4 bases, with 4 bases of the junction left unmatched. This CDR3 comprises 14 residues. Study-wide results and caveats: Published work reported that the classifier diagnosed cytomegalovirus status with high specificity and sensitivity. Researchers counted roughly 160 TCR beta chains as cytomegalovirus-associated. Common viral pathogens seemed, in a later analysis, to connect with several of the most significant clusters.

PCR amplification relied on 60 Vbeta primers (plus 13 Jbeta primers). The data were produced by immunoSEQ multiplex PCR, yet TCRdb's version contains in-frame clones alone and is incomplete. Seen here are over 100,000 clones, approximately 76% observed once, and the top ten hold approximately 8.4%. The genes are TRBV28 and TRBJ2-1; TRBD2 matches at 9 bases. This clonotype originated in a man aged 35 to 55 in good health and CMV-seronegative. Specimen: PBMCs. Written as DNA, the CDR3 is TGTGCCAGCAGGCGGGGGGGCCGTTACAATGAGCAGTTCTTC. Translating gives CASRRGGRYNEQFF. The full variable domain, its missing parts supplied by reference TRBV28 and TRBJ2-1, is DVKVTQSSRYLVKRTGEKVFLECVQDMDHENMFWYRQDPGLGLRLIYFSYDVKMKEKGDIPEGYSVSREKKERFSLILESASTNQTSMYLCASRRGGRYNEQFFGPGTRLTVL.